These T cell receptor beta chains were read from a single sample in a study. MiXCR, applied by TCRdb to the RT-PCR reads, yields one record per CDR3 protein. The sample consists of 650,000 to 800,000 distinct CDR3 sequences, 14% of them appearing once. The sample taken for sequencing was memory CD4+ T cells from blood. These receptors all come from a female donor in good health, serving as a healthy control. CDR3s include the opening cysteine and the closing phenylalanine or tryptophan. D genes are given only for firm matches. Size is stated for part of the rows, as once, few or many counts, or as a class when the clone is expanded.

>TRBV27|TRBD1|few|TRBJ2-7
TGTGCCAGCAATCCGGACAGGGGAGGCTCCTACGAGCAGTACTTC
CASNPDRGGSYEQYF
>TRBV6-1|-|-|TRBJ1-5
TGTGCCAGCAGTGAAGCGGACAACGGGGGAAATCAGCCCCAGCATTTT
CASSEADNGGNQPQHF
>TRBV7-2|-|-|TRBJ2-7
TGTGCCAGCACCTTCGCGGAGTACGAGCAGTACTTC
CASTFAEYEQYF
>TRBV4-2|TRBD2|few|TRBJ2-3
TGTGCCAGCAGCCAAGATGAGCGGGAGAATTCAGATACGCAGTATTTT
CASSQDERENSDTQYF
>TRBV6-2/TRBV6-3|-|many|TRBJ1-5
TGTGCCAGCAGAAGGACAGCCCAGCCCCAGCATTTT
CASRRTAQPQHF
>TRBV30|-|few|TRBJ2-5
TGTGCCTGGAGTGTTTCAGTTATGCGGGAGACCCAGTACTTC
CAWSVSVMRETQYF
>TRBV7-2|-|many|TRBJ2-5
TGTGCCAGCAGCTTAAATCCGGGGGCGAGGGAGACCCAGTACTTC
CASSLNPGARETQYF
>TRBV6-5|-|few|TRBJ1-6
TGTGCCAGCAGGGCCAGCTCCTATAATTCACCCCTCCACTTT
CASRASSYNSPLHF
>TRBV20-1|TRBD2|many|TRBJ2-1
TGCAGTGCTAGCGGGAGGGGATCCTACAATGAGCAGTTCTTC
CSASGRGSYNEQFF
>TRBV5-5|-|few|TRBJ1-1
TGTGCCAGCAGCTTTTTTGCCACTGAAGCTTTCTTT
CASSFFATEAFF
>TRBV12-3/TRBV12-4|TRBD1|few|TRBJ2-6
TGTGCCAGCAGTGGGACAGGGGGCTCCGGGGCCAACGTCCTGACTTTC
CASSGTGGSGANVLTF
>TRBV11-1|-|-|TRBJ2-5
TGTGCCAGCAGCTTAGGGGAGATCCAAGAGACCCAGTACTTC
CASSLGEIQETQYF
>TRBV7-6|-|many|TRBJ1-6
TGTGCCAGCAGCCCCAACTACCAGTCACCCCTCCACTTT
CASSPNYQSPLHF
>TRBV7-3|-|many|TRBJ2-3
TGTGCCAGCAGCTCAACAACAGGCACAGATACGCAGTATTTT
CASSSTTGTDTQYF